A single sample gave rise to the 2 T cell receptor beta chains below, sequenced in a study of regulatory T cells in long-lasting Graves disease. Noted time point: persistent/refractory GD, antithyroid drugs over 5 years with positive TRAb. From RNA extracted from PBMCs, the TCR library was made. Combining iRepertoire HTBI primers with Arm-PCR of CDR3 regions, the authors built TCR beta libraries. Each CDR3 protein gets one entry after TCRdb re-called the multiplex PCR reads with MiXCR. The repertoire has 300,000 to 400,000 distinct CDR3 sequences, 15% to 20% of them found once; the top ten carry less than 30%. Sequenced here: peripheral blood mononuclear cells (PBMCs), sampled when the disease was refractory, from a patient treated with antithyroid drugs. These receptor sequences come from a female donor with Graves disease.

Regarding this clonotype: At one end the junction does not follow the germline gene, possibly because of a read error. V usage is TRBV6-1 and J usage is TRBJ1-2, with TRBD1 matching over 7 bases. CDR1 is MNHNS, CDR2 SASEGT, per germline. The CDR3 is 11 residues long. In nucleotides, the CDR3 is TGTGCCAGCAGGAGCCGGGACAGCTTATTCTTC. Its protein product is CASRSRDSLFF.

This clonotype came up many times. This chain connects TRBV5-4 to TRBJ1-2; D remains ambiguous. In germline, CDR1 is SGHNT, CDR2 YYREEE (reference sequence). V lost 4 bases, J lost 4 bases, and 14 bases lay in between. The CDR3 has 14 residues. CDR3 region: CASSEGGRRYGYTF. Here the CDR3 DNA reads TGTGCCAGCAGCGAAGGTGGCCGCCGCTATGGCTACACCTTC. Full variable domain (rest looked up from reference TRBV5-4 and TRBJ1-2): ETGVTQSPTHLIKTRGQQVTLRCSSQSGHNTVSWYQQALGQGPQFIFQYYREEENGRGNFPPRFSGLQFPNYSSELNVNALELDDSALYLCASSEGGRRYGYTFGSGTRLTVV.